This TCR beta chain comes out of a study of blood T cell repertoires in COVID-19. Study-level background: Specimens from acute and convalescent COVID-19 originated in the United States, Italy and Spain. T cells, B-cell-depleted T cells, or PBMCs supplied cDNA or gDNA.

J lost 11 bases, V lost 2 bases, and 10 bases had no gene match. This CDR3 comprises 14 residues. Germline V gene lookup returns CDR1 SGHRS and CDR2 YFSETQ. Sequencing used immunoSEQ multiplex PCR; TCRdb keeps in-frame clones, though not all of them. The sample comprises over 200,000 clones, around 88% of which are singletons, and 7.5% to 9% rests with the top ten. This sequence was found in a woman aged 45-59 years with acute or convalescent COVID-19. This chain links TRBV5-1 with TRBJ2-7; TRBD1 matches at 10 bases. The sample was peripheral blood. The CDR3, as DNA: TGCGCCAGCAGCTTCACCGGGACAGGGGAAGAGGAGTACTTC. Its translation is CASSFTGTGEEEYF.